There are a few counts of the clone carrying this T cell receptor (beta chain). In TCRdb, the 5' RACE reads were re-called with MiXCR into one record per CDR3 protein. Of over 55,000 distinct CDR3 sequences listed, around 16% are singletons. The sample belongs to a study of HIV-infected patients and healthy controls. This clonotype originated in a human donor in good health. Sequencing was carried out using CD4+ T cells from blood.

CDR3: CASSPIMLMDEQFF. The CDR3 bases are TGTGCCAGCTCACCAATCATGCTTATGGATGAGCAGTTCTTC. The V and J genes are TRBV18 and TRBJ2-1; D unclear. CDR1 KGHSH and CDR2 LQKENI come from the germline V gene. The ends were cut back, 2 bases at V and 8 bases at J, with 13 bases in the middle. The CDR3 runs to 14 residues.